A single sample is the source of the 30 T cell receptor beta chains below, sequenced in a study of OX40 agonist ivuxolimab in advanced cancers. The assay was immunoSEQ multiplex PCR, and TCRdb's table has in-frame clones only and misses some. The sample carries fewer than 75,000 clones, about 83% recorded once. Sample: CD4+ or CD8+ T cells sorted from blood, taken in a trial of the OX40 agonist ivuxolimab. The receptor source for this set is an adult with an advanced solid tumor such as melanoma, head and neck, liver or kidney cancer.

The chain couples TRBV9 to TRBJ2-3; D uncertain. Trimming pared 0 bases from V and 5 bases from J, leaving 13 bases between. CDR1 and CDR2 from the germline V gene are SGDLS and YYNGEE. The CDR3 totals 15 residues. CDR3 bases: TGTGCCAGCAGCGTAGAGGGATTAGGGCGAGATACGCAGTATTTT. Its translation: CASSVEGLGRDTQYF.

J is TRBJ2-1 and V is TRBV5-1, with 9 bases aligning to TRBD1. Germline V CDR1 and CDR2: SGHRS, YFSETQ. This CDR3 contains 14 residues. V lost 4 bases, J lost 7 bases, and 6 bases stayed unmatched. This chain's CDR3 is CASSRDRAANEQFF. The CDR3 nucleotides are TGCGCCAGCAGCAGGGACAGGGCGGCGAATGAGCAGTTCTTC.

This chain uses TRBV11-3 with TRBJ2-3; 9 bases match TRBD2. Per the germline V gene, CDR1 is SGHNT and CDR2 is YENEEA. The V and J ends lost 2 bases and 7 bases, in that order; junction bases with no gene match: 7. The CDR3 is made up of 15 amino acids. The CDR3 protein is CASSLPASGKNTQYF. CDR3 in DNA: TGTGCCAGCAGCTTACCTGCTAGCGGGAAAAATACGCAGTATTTT.

This chain joins TRBV4-1 and TRBJ2-1, with 10 bases fitting TRBD2. The CDR3 is 16 residues long. Germline loops: CDR1 MGHRA, CDR2 YSYEKL. J lost 2 bases, V lost 2 bases, and 3 bases had no gene match. The CDR3 coding sequence is TGCGCCAGCAGCCAATTGGGACTAGCGACCTACAATGAGCAGTTCTTC. Translated, it gives CASSQLGLATYNEQFF.

This clone was seen once. The J gene is TRBJ2-1, the V gene TRBV7-6; TRBD2 is a possible D gene (6 bases). The V end was cut by 6 bases, the J end by 1 base, with 10 bases between. From germline, CDR1 is SGHVS and CDR2 FNYEAQ. CDR3 length: 14 amino acids. CDR3 nucleotide sequence: TGTGCCAGCAGTCGGAGGGCGTCCTACAATGAGCAGTTCTTC. Translated, it gives CASSRRASYNEQFF. Combining the CDR3 with reference TRBV7-6 and TRBJ2-1 gives the whole variable domain GAGVSQSPRYKVTKRGQDVALRCDPISGHVSLYWYRQALGQGPEFLTYFNYEAQQDKSGLPNDRFSAERPEGSISTLTIQRTEQRDSAMYRCASSRRASYNEQFFGPGTRLTVL.

The J gene is TRBJ2-3, the V gene TRBV15; D not resolved. V shed 4 bases and J shed 4 bases, with 6 bases lying between them. Germline CDR1 and CDR2: LNHNV and YYDKDF (reference sequence). The CDR3 loop spans 12 amino acids. CDR3 amino acids: CATSKYADTQYF. The CDR3 DNA follows: TGTGCCACCAGCAAGTATGCAGATACGCAGTATTTT.

The gene calls are TRBV15 and TRBJ2-2; D may be TRBD2 (7 bases). V lost 5 bases and J 6 bases, leaving 10 bases between the germline ends. The CDR3 is 13 residues long. Germline V lookup: CDR1 LNHNV, CDR2 YYDKDF (reference sequence). CDR3 sequence reads: CATSAGASGELFF. For the CDR3, the DNA is TGTGCCACCAGCGCGGGGGCCTCCGGGGAGCTGTTTTTT.

The chain couples TRBV5-1 to TRBJ1-1; tentative D call: TRBD1 (5 bases). The CDR3 has 17 amino acids. V was clipped by 3 bases and J by 0 bases, with 18 bases between them. In germline, CDR1 is SGHRS, CDR2 YFSETQ. For the CDR3, the DNA is TGCGCCAGCAGCTCCGGCCAGGGAGGAGTCATGAACACTGAAGCTTTCTTT. Its translation: CASSSGQGGVMNTEAFF. Filled out from reference TRBV5-1 and TRBJ1-1, the complete variable domain reads KAGVTQTPRYLIKTRGQQVTLSCSPISGHRSVSWYQQTPGQGLQFLFEYFSETQRNKGNFPGRFSGRQFSNSRSEMNVSTLELGDSALYLCASSSGQGGVMNTEAFFGQGTRLTVV.

This rearrangement joins TRBV2 to TRBJ2-1, with a weak D call TRBD2 (6 bases). This CDR3 is built from 15 residues. Germline V gives CDR1 SNHLY, CDR2 FYNNEI. V shed 3 bases and J shed 6 bases, with 15 bases lying between them. The CDR3 DNA follows: TGTGCCAGCAGTGAGAGACTAGGGGCGGTCAATGAGCAGTTCTTC. Its translation: CASSERLGAVNEQFF.

This sequence joins TRBV19 and TRBJ1-3, with D possibly being TRBD1 (5 bases). This CDR3 spans 15 amino acids. Trimming left V 3 bases short and J 4 bases short, with 13 bases between. Germline V gives CDR1 LNHDA, CDR2 SQIVND (reference sequence). CDR3 protein: CASSMTAGEGNTIYF. CDR3 bases: TGTGCCAGTAGTATGACGGCGGGGGAAGGAAACACCATATATTTT.

The chain carries TRBV13 and TRBJ2-3; D is uncertain. This CDR3 has 15 amino acids. Trimming took 5 bases from V and 0 from J, leaving 12 bases between them. The germline V gene has CDR1 PRHDT and CDR2 FYEKMQ (reference sequence). CDR3 region: CASSRLEVSTDTQYF. CDR3 nucleotide sequence: TGTGCCAGCAGCCGTCTCGAGGTTAGCACAGATACGCAGTATTTT.

This clone was detected only a few times. The chain combines TRBV29-1 with TRBJ2-1; maybe TRBD2 (6 bases). V was cut by 6 bases and J by 5 bases, with 20 bases left in between. Per the germline V gene, CDR1 is SQVTM and CDR2 is ANQGSEA. The CDR3 runs 15 residues. This chain's CDR3 is CSVDLLATVHNEQFF. The CDR3 region has the DNA TGCAGCGTAGACCTTCTAGCGACCGTCCACAATGAGCAGTTCTTC.

This clone was observed a few times. This chain links TRBV4-1 with TRBJ2-7; D may be TRBD2 (5 bases). Germline lookup yields CDR1 MGHRA and CDR2 YSYEKL. The CDR3 sequence is 16 residues long. V was shortened by 0 bases and J by 7 bases, with 19 bases between the two germline ends. The CDR3 bases are TGCGCCAGCAGCCAAGATTCGAGGACTTCTAAGCGGGAGCAGTACTTC. Encoded protein: CASSQDSRTSKREQYF.

The V gene is TRBV5-4, the J gene TRBJ1-4; D unresolved. Germline assignment: CDR1 SGHNT and CDR2 YYREEE (reference sequence). The CDR3 loop spans 15 amino acids. The V end lost 2 bases, the J end lost 5 bases, and 13 bases lay between the germline ends. CDR3 bases: TGTGCCAGCAGCTTTTTGGGAAGAGGAAATGAAAAACTGTTTTTT. Translation: CASSFLGRGNEKLFF.

This chain uses TRBV10-3 with TRBJ2-7; 10 nucleotides match TRBD2. The CDR3 is made up of 17 amino acids. V lost 0 bases to trimming and J lost 5 bases; unmatched junction nucleotides: 10. Germline V gene lookup returns CDR1 ENHRY and CDR2 SYGVKD. The CDR3 reads CAISESIVTSGRHEQYF. The CDR3 DNA is TGTGCCATCAGTGAGTCGATAGTGACTAGCGGGCGGCACGAGCAGTACTTC.

The chain links TRBV6-1 to TRBJ2-1, with 8 bases fitting TRBD2. V was pared by 7 bases and J by 6 bases, with 11 bases of the junction left unmatched. Per germline, CDR1 MNHNS and CDR2 SASEGT. The CDR3 sequence is 15 residues long. The CDR3 DNA reads as TGTGCCAGCATACATAGGACTAGCAAAATCAATGAGCAGTTCTTC. It encodes CASIHRTSKINEQFF.

The J gene is TRBJ2-2, the V gene TRBV4-2, with 8 bases fitting TRBD1. CDR3 length: 15 residues. Germline CDR1 LGHNA, CDR2 YNFKEQ. J lost 5 bases, V lost 1 base, and 3 bases had no gene match. The CDR3 nucleotides are TGTGCCAGCAGCCAAGGGGACAGGTCTACCGGGGAGCTGTTTTTT. Translated: CASSQGDRSTGELFF.

The chain combines TRBV10-3 with TRBJ2-5; 11 nucleotides agree with TRBD1. J gave up 4 bases and V 6 bases, and 7 bases lay outside the gene matches. The length of the CDR3 is 15 residues. CDR1 and CDR2 (germline): ENHRY, SYGVKD. This CDR3 is CAIRPGTGGGETQYF. For the CDR3, the DNA is TGTGCCATCAGACCTGGGACAGGGGGAGGAGAGACCCAGTACTTC.

The chain links TRBV19 to TRBJ1-1; D remains ambiguous. The CDR3 contains 14 residues. Trimming left V 4 bases short and J 4 bases short, with 13 bases between. The germline V gene has CDR1 LNHDA and CDR2 SQIVND (reference sequence). CDR3 sequence (DNA): TGTGCCAGTAGTACCCTTGACACGTCCACTGAAGCTTTCTTT. Its protein is CASSTLDTSTEAFF.

This chain uses TRBV6-1 with TRBJ2-1; D is uncertain. Trimming left V 7 bases short and J 5 bases short, with 6 bases between. The CDR3 spans 11 residues. The germline gives CDR1 MNHNS, CDR2 SASEGT. CDR3 in amino acids: CASISNNEQFF. CDR3 bases: TGTGCCAGCATCAGTAACAATGAGCAGTTCTTC.

This clone showed up just a few times. V usage is TRBV2 and J usage is TRBJ1-1; D gene unclear. CDR1 and CDR2 from the germline V gene are SNHLY and FYNNEI. The CDR3 length is 13 residues. Deletions cut 1 base from V and 2 bases from J, with 5 bases between. The CDR3 is CASSEGLNTEAFF. The CDR3 DNA reads as TGTGCCAGCAGTGAAGGACTTAACACTGAAGCTTTCTTT. Full variable domain (missing parts from reference TRBV2 and TRBJ1-1): EPEVTQTPSHQVTQMGQEVILRCVPISNHLYFYWYRQILGQKVEFLVSFYNNEISEKSEIFDDQFSVERPDGSNFTLKIRSTKLEDSAMYFCASSEGLNTEAFFGQGTRLTVV.

The V gene is TRBV7-2, the J gene TRBJ2-2, with D possibly called TRBD1 or TRBD2 (6 bases each). V was shortened by 5 bases and J by 2 bases, with 15 bases between the two germline ends. Germline V gene lookup returns CDR1 SGHTA and CDR2 FQGNSA. The CDR3 consists of 16 residues. Here the CDR3 DNA reads TGTGCCAGCAGCGCGCAATGGGGGGCCAACACCGGGGAGCTGTTTTTT. It encodes CASSAQWGANTGELFF.

J is TRBJ1-1 and V is TRBV5-1; TRBD1 might be the D (6 bases). V gave up 0 bases and J gave up 3 bases, with 12 bases separating them. CDR3 length equals 15 residues. Looked up from germline, CDR1 is SGHRS and CDR2 is YFSETQ. The chain's CDR3 is CASSLAAGEHTEAFF. The CDR3 coding sequence is TGCGCCAGCAGCTTGGCAGCAGGGGAGCACACTGAAGCTTTCTTT.

V is TRBV27 and J is TRBJ2-7, with D perhaps given as TRBD1 or TRBD2 (5 bases each). The V gene lost 3 bases and the J gene lost 0 bases, with 9 bases spanning the gap. Germline V gives CDR1 MNHEY, CDR2 SMNVEV (reference sequence). This CDR3 spans 14 amino acids. The CDR3 region is CASSFWGSSYEQYF. DNA for the CDR3: TGTGCCAGCAGTTTTTGGGGGTCCTCCTACGAGCAGTACTTC.

The V call is TRBV21-1, the J call TRBJ2-7. TRBV21-1 is annotated as a pseudogene. The CDR3 length is 17 residues. CDR3 DNA sequence: TGTGCCAGCATCCCTAACGATACCGGGACGGCTCCCTACGAGCAGTACTTC. Its protein is CASIPNDTGTAPYEQYF.

V and J are TRBV15 and TRBJ2-5, with D unresolved. V lost 1 base, J lost 7 bases, and 16 bases lay in between. This CDR3 contains 15 residues. Germline lookup yields CDR1 LNHNV and CDR2 YYDKDF (reference sequence). Written as DNA, the CDR3 is TGTGCCACCAGCAGAGGTGGCTCGGCCCCGGGGACCCAGTACTTC. Residues: CATSRGGSAPGTQYF.

This clone was seen a handful of times. The junction differs from germline at one of its ends, possibly a read error. J is TRBJ2-7 and V is TRBV6-5; D is uncertain. The CDR3 is made up of 14 amino acids. Germline CDR1 MNHEY, CDR2 SVGAGI. CDR3 residues: CASSPEFRSGSTSF. CDR3 in DNA: TGTGCCAGCAGCCCTGAGTTTCGGTCCGGATCTACGAGCTTC.

J is TRBJ2-1 and V is TRBV11-3, with 9 bases aligning to TRBD2. The CDR3 is 15 amino acids. Germline V gene sequence: CDR1 SGHNT, CDR2 YENEEA. Trimming at V came to 3 bases and at J to 4 bases, leaving 4 bases not matched to a gene. CDR3 in amino acids: CASSLGTSRYNEQFF. Written as DNA, the CDR3 is TGTGCCAGCAGCTTGGGGACTAGCCGTTACAATGAGCAGTTCTTC.

The chain is built from TRBV27 and TRBJ1-6, with D possibly being TRBD1 (5 bases). CDR3 length equals 14 residues. The germline V gene encodes CDR1 MNHEY and CDR2 SMNVEV (reference sequence). Trimming pared 7 bases from V and 4 bases from J, leaving 11 bases between. CDR3 nucleotides: TGTGCCAGCAATGTGGGGGGGTATAATTCACCCCTCCACTTT. Residues: CASNVGGYNSPLHF.

This clone was counted a single time. The chain is built from TRBV30 and TRBJ2-5; 7 bases align to TRBD2. CDR3 size: 14 residues. The germline V gene has CDR1 GTSNPN and CDR2 SVGIG (reference sequence). Trimming removed 6 bases from V and 7 bases from J; junction bases left unmatched: 14. The CDR3 protein is CACLAASGQWTQYF. The CDR3 coding sequence is TGTGCCTGCCTTGCGGCTAGCGGTCAATGGACCCAGTACTTC.